This note documents a single TCR beta chain sequence. This record belongs to a study of blood T cell repertoires in COVID-19. Study background: T cells, B-cell-depleted T cells, or PBMCs provided the cDNA or gDNA that served as material.

Methods used by the authors: How many nucleated cells were present was estimated from reference gene primer amplification. Clones were read by immunoSEQ multiplex PCR, and TCRdb kept only the in-frame ones, dropping some. From that table come the V and J calls and clone size; the DNA was used to work out D and trimming. The table has 200,000 to 300,000 clones, roughly 91% seen once. There are 14 residues in the CDR3. With V trimmed by 5 bases and J by 7 bases, 6 bases remained unmatched. Germline V gene data show CDR1 as MDHEN and CDR2 as SYDVKM. Adults between roughly 18 and 89 years of age took part from more than 20 US areas.

This sequence originates from a woman aged 25 to 39 who had recovered from COVID-19. The chain links TRBV28 to TRBJ1-4; the match to TRBD1 covers 8 bases. The sample consisted of PBMCs or T cells enriched from blood (not recorded which). The CDR3 reads CASSPGGKFEKLFF. CDR3 bases: TGTGCCAGCAGTCCAGGGGGCAAGTTTGAAAAACTGTTTTTT.